This T cell receptor beta chain was found in a study of early T cells in non-severe SARS-CoV-2 infection. Points from the study as a whole: Matches to VDJdb favored anti-spike CD8 responses and missed private and CD4 specificities.

On this clonotype itself: Its specificity is not known.

V dropped 2 bases and J dropped 5 bases, with 3 bases sitting between them. Germline V gene lookup returns CDR1 LGHDT and CDR2 YNNKEL (reference sequence). The CDR3 consists of 12 residues. Each cDNA molecule carried a unique molecular identifier. Using its own MiXCR run on the 5' RACE reads, TCRdb lists one record per CDR3 protein. The data hold about 90,000 distinct CDR3 sequences, with 12% observed a single time. The source material was whole blood, sampled at baseline. This rearrangement joins TRBV3-1 to TRBJ1-4; D gene ambiguous. This clonotype was obtained from an adult who was a healthcare worker with PCR-confirmed SARS-CoV-2 infection or an uninfected control (not recorded which). The DNA of the CDR3 is TGTGCCAGCAGCCAATGGAATGAAAAACTGTTTTTT. Encoded protein: CASSQWNEKLFF.